The next 22 T cell receptor beta chains were all read from a single sample in a study of T cell repertoires in cytomegalovirus infection. TCRdb re-called the reads with MiXCR, one entry per CDR3 protein. The table lists 560,000 or so distinct CDR3 sequences, about 15% of them singletons. Sequencing was performed on CD8+ T cells from PBMCs. These receptors were taken from a human donor in good health (CMV status not recorded). Some clones in this sample may be carry-over from other donors' samples.

The chain employs TRBV5-6 and TRBJ1-6; TRBD1 is a possible D gene (6 bases). Trimming shortened V by 3 bases and J by 7 bases, and 11 bases separated the two germline ends. This CDR3 is built from 14 residues. Per germline, CDR1 SGHDT and CDR2 YYEEEE. CDR3 protein: CASSYGQQNSPLHF. The CDR3 region has the DNA TGTGCCAGCAGCTACGGACAGCAGAATTCACCCCTCCACTTT.

In this sample, this clonotype turned up many times. The chain carries TRBV6-5 and TRBJ1-3; D is unclear. Germline values: CDR1 MNHEY, CDR2 SVGAGI. Trimming shortened V by 2 bases and J by 0 bases, and 8 bases separated the two germline ends. The CDR3 is 15 residues long. The CDR3 region is CASSYDGSSGNTIYF. The CDR3 coding sequence is TGTGCCAGCAGTTACGACGGGAGCTCTGGAAACACCATATATTTT.

For this clonotype: A much bigger clone sits one base away, suggesting this may be a read error. The final CDR3 position lacks the conserved phenylalanine or tryptophan, pointing to a likely read error. The rearrangement uses TRBV7-3 and TRBJ2-7; 11 bases are shared with TRBD1. The CDR3 spans 16 residues. V shed 2 bases and J 6 bases; nucleotides not matched to a gene: 9. CDR1 SGHTA and CDR2 FQGTGA come from the germline V gene. CDR3 sequence reads: CASSLGQGAQRGEQYL. The CDR3, as DNA: TGTGCCAGCAGCTTAGGACAGGGGGCCCAAAGGGGCGAGCAGTACTTA.

Ten or more counts support this clonotype. CDR3 sequence (DNA): TGTGCCAGTAGTATAGATCTGATCCAACTGGTGCTCAATGAGCAGTTCTTC. As protein: CASSIDLIQLVLNEQFF. J is TRBJ2-1 and V is TRBV19, with D uncertain. V was shortened by 0 bases and J by 6 bases, with 18 bases between the two germline ends. The length of the CDR3 is 17 residues. In germline, CDR1 is LNHDA, CDR2 SQIVND (reference sequence).

This clonotype was counted at least ten times. The gene calls are TRBV7-2 and TRBJ2-7; D ambiguous. The CDR3 extends over 15 amino acids. The germline V gene encodes CDR1 SGHTA and CDR2 FQGNSA. The V end lost 3 bases, the J end lost 1 base, and 13 bases lay between the germline ends. As DNA, the CDR3 is TGTGCCAGCAGCTTTTCCCCTCTCCTATCCTACGAGCAGTACTTC. It specifies CASSFSPLLSYEQYF. The full variable domain, its missing parts supplied by reference TRBV7-2 and TRBJ2-7, is GAGVSQSPSNKVTEKGKDVELRCDPISGHTALYWYRQSLGQGLEFLIYFQGNSAPDKSGLPSDRFSAERTGGSVSTLTIQRTQQEDSAVYLCASSFSPLLSYEQYFGPGTRLTVT.

V usage is TRBV9 and J usage is TRBJ2-1; TRBD2 aligns across 8 bases. CDR3 size: 14 residues. Trimming removed 1 base from V and 5 bases from J; junction bases left unmatched: 2. Germline values: CDR1 SGDLS, CDR2 YYNGEE. CDR3 DNA sequence: TGTGCCAGCAGCGTATCGGGACTAGACAATGAGCAGTTCTTC. This gives the protein CASSVSGLDNEQFF.

The chain is built from TRBV19 and TRBJ2-3; D is possibly TRBD1 (6 bases). Germline V gene sequence: CDR1 LNHDA, CDR2 SQIVND (reference sequence). The CDR3 extends over 13 amino acids. V was shortened by 5 bases and J by 6 bases, with 12 bases between the two germline ends. CDR3 bases: TGTGCCAGTAGTCCCGGACAGTACGATACGCAGTATTTT. Its protein is CASSPGQYDTQYF.

There are many counts of this clonotype. The genes are TRBV11-2 and TRBJ2-2, with 10 bases that match TRBD2. Trimming took 3 bases from V and 7 from J; bases not matched to a gene: 11. This CDR3 is 17 amino acids long. Per germline, CDR1 SGHAT and CDR2 FQNNGV. CDR3 in DNA: TGTGCCAGCAGCTTTGCCCTAGCGGGAGTTATTGGCGGGGAGCTGTTTTTT. Protein: CASSFALAGVIGGELFF.

This clonotype was counted many times. The rearrangement uses TRBV7-6 and TRBJ2-5; D is perhaps TRBD2 (6 bases). V dropped 6 bases and J dropped 1 base, with 9 bases sitting between them. This CDR3 is built from 13 residues. CDR1 and CDR2 from the germline V gene are SGHVS and FNYEAQ. The CDR3 DNA is TGTGCCAGCAGACCGGGACTCCAAGAGACCCAGTACTTC. This encodes CASRPGLQETQYF.

The CDR3 DNA follows: TGTGCCAGCAGTGAAGCGGACCGCCAGCAAGGCTACACCTTC. As protein: CASSEADRQQGYTF. The chain is built from TRBV2 and TRBJ1-2; D ambiguous. CDR1 is SNHLY and CDR2 is FYNNEI in the germline V gene. The V end was cut by 0 bases, the J end by 8 bases, with 13 bases between. The CDR3 contains 14 residues.

This clonotype has ten or more counts. The V and J genes are TRBV7-9 and TRBJ1-3; a weak D match, TRBD1 (5 bases). This CDR3 region has 16 residues. The germline V gene has CDR1 SEHNR and CDR2 FQNEAQ (reference sequence). The ends were cut back, 5 bases at V and 5 bases at J, with 19 bases in the middle. The CDR3 loop reads CASSPGSGPQRNTIYF. The CDR3 DNA reads as TGTGCCAGCAGCCCCGGGTCGGGACCGCAGAGAAACACCATATATTTT.

This chain connects TRBV10-3 to TRBJ1-1; D is uncertain. This CDR3 has 13 amino acids. CDR1 ENHRY and CDR2 SYGVKD come from the germline V gene. V shed 3 bases and J shed 0 bases, with 5 bases lying between them. The CDR3 DNA is TGTGCCATCAGTGAAGGTCTGAACACTGAAGCTTTCTTT. Translating it yields CAISEGLNTEAFF.

The rearrangement joins TRBV20-1 to TRBJ1-1; 9 bases line up with TRBD1. Germline lookup yields CDR1 DFQATT and CDR2 SNEGSKA (reference sequence). V lost 1 base and J lost 4; bases outside the gene matches: 10. CDR3 length: 16 residues. The CDR3 here is CSARGPSDRGGTEAFF. CDR3 DNA: TGCAGTGCTAGAGGACCCTCGGACAGGGGCGGCACTGAAGCTTTCTTT.

This clonotype was recorded only once. This clone may be a read error of a much larger clone one base away. As the CDR3 is not closed by the conserved phenylalanine or tryptophan, this likely results from a read error. The rearrangement joins TRBV12-3 or TRBV12-4 to TRBJ2-7; a weak D match, TRBD2 (5 bases). CDR3 length equals 13 residues. With 4 bases removed from V and 0 bases from J, the gap between germline ends came to 7 bases. Here the CDR3 reads CASSWGDSYEQYL. CDR3 DNA: TGTGCCAGCAGTTGGGGAGACTCCTACGAGCAGTACTTA.

There are many counts of this clonotype. The chain employs TRBV7-2 and TRBJ2-7, with a tentative D call TRBD1 (5 bases). The CDR3 consists of 15 residues. Trimming shortened V by 3 bases and J by 1 base, and 13 bases separated the two germline ends. Germline values: CDR1 SGHTA, CDR2 FQGNSA. Written as DNA, the CDR3 is TGTGCCAGCAGCTTCTCTTTCACAGGATCCTACGAGCAGTACTTC. It yields the protein CASSFSFTGSYEQYF.

The J gene is TRBJ1-2, the V gene TRBV20-1; D not resolved. CDR1 and CDR2 from the germline V gene are DFQATT and SNEGSKA (reference sequence). V lost 0 bases and J lost 0, with 11 bases in between. CDR3 length: 15 amino acids. The CDR3 DNA reads TGCAGTGCTAGAGAGTGGACTACCTCTAACTATGGCTACACCTTC. Protein product: CSAREWTTSNYGYTF.

This clonotype was found many times. This chain uses TRBV12-3 or TRBV12-4 with TRBJ1-5, with 11 bases lining up with TRBD1. The CDR3 totals 15 residues. J lost 4 bases, V lost 6 bases, and 5 bases had no gene match. CDR3 DNA: TGTGCCAGCAGCAGGACAGGGGGCCATAATCAGCCCCAGCATTTT. Translated, it gives CASSRTGGHNQPQHF.

The J gene is TRBJ1-1, the V gene TRBV6-6; D remains ambiguous. This CDR3 has 14 amino acids. V was trimmed by 4 bases and J by 1 base, leaving 10 bases between them. CDR1 MNHNY and CDR2 SVGAGI come from the germline V gene (reference sequence). The CDR3 loop reads CASSSSTANTEAFF. In DNA, the CDR3 is TGTGCCAGCAGTTCCTCGACCGCGAACACTGAAGCTTTCTTT.

The chain joins TRBV27 to TRBJ2-7, with D perhaps matching TRBD1 (5 bases). V lost 3 bases to trimming and J lost 6 bases, with 9 bases between them. The CDR3 has 12 amino acids. Germline CDR1 reads MNHEY; CDR2 reads SMNVEV (reference sequence). CDR3 amino acids: CASSFIGVEQYF. The CDR3 DNA follows: TGTGCCAGCAGTTTTATAGGGGTCGAGCAGTACTTC.

Ten or more counts support this clonotype. Here the CDR3 reads CASSHRTSGGSEQYF. The CDR3 DNA reads as TGTGCCAGCAGTCACCGGACTAGCGGGGGTAGCGAGCAGTACTTC. The gene calls are TRBV6-5 and TRBJ2-7; TRBD2 matches at 13 bases. V was pared by 5 bases and J by 6 bases, with 7 bases of the junction left unmatched. Per the germline V gene, CDR1 is MNHEY and CDR2 is SVGAGI. The CDR3 runs 15 residues.

V is TRBV6-6 and J is TRBJ1-1, with unresolved D. CDR3 length: 11 residues. The ends were cut back, 7 bases at V and 7 bases at J, with 10 bases in the middle. The germline V gene encodes CDR1 MNHNY and CDR2 SVGAGI (reference sequence). DNA of the CDR3: TGTGCCAGCACCCCCGACGGTGAAGCTTTCTTT. It specifies CASTPDGEAFF.

For this clonotype: Because it lacks the conserved phenylalanine or tryptophan at the end, this CDR3 is likely a read error. The V gene is TRBV5-6, the J gene TRBJ1-1; unclear D gene. V gave up 0 bases and J gave up 3 bases, with 3 bases separating them. This CDR3 contains 12 residues. Germline V gene lookup returns CDR1 SGHDT and CDR2 YYEEEE. The CDR3 nucleotides are TGTGCCAGCAGCTTGGACTACACTGAAGCTTTCCTT. This sequence encodes CASSLDYTEAFL.